This TCR beta chain came from a study of cytomegalovirus exposure and HLA in healthy donors. Study background: Unique TCRs from HLA-typed donors, 75 million to 100 million of them, were held in an early data release.

On this clone itself: Its specificity is unknown.

Study-wide results and caveats: The Asian-associated ancestry cluster reportedly had fewer N-insertions than the approximately 650-donor mean in a later analysis. Earlier analysis yielded a pattern in which most TCR beta V segments were productive about 87% or about 30% of the time. The study listed roughly 150 cytomegalovirus-associated TCR beta chains.

Primers for the PCR totalled 60 Vbeta and 13 Jbeta. This table comes from immunoSEQ multiplex PCR, and its TCRdb copy is limited to in-frame clones, with some not included. The repertoire holds some 200,000 clones, with roughly a tenth as singletons. This clonotype was sampled from a woman aged 25 to 45 in good health and CMV-seropositive. Specimen: PBMCs.

The CDR3 region has the DNA TGTGCCTGGAGTCCTCTGACAGGGATGAACACTGAAGCTTTCTTT. It is translated as CAWSPLTGMNTEAFF. The rearrangement joins TRBV30 to TRBJ1-1; 7 bases map to TRBD1. The CDR3 is 15 residues long. In germline, CDR1 is GTSNPN, CDR2 SVGIG (reference sequence). V lost 2 bases to trimming and J lost 0 bases; unmatched junction nucleotides: 6.